This TCR beta chain stems from a study of OX40 agonist ivuxolimab in advanced cancers. Study summary: Ivuxolimab, an agonist antibody against OX40 (CD134), was given to patients.

Using immunoSEQ multiplex PCR, the repertoire was profiled, and TCRdb retains in-frame clones only, with some absent. This table has about 62,000 clones, just under 85% appearing once. Germline CDR1 is SEHNR and CDR2 is FQNEAQ (reference sequence). The V gene lost 2 bases and the J gene lost 3 bases, with 10 bases spanning the gap. The CDR3 loop spans 14 amino acids. The chain has TRBV7-9 and TRBJ1-1; D not certain. This TCR was recovered from an adult with an advanced solid tumor such as melanoma, head and neck, liver or kidney cancer. The specimen comprised CD4+ or CD8+ T cells sorted from blood, sampled in a trial of the OX40 agonist ivuxolimab. The CDR3 region has the DNA TGTGCCAGCAGCTTAACGCGGTTGGACACTGAAGCTTTCTTT. Amino acids: CASSLTRLDTEAFF.